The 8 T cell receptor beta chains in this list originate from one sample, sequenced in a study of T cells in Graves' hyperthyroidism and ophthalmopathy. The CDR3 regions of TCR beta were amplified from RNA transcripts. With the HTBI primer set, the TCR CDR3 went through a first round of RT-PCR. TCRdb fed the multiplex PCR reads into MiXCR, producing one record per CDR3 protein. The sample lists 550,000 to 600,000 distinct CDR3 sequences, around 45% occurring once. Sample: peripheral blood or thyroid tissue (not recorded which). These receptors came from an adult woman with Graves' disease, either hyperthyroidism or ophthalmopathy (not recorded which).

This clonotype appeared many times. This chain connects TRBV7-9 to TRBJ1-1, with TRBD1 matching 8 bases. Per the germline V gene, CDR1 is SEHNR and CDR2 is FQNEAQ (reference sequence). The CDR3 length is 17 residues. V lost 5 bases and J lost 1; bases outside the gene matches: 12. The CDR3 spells CASSTSVQGGQNTEAFF. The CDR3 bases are TGTGCCAGCAGCACATCTGTACAGGGGGGTCAGAACACTGAAGCTTTCTTT.

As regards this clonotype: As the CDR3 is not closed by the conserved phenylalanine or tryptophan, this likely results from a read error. The CDR3 nucleotides read TGTGCCAACAGCTTGGGGGCTTATGGCTACACCCTC. Translating it yields CANSLGAYGYTL. V is TRBV13 and J is TRBJ1-2, with a possible D match to TRBD1 (6 bases). The CDR3 consists of 12 residues. The germline CDR1 and CDR2 sequences are PRHDT and FYEKMQ (reference sequence).

CDR3 region: CASRHKGEDEKLFF. CDR3 DNA: TGTGCCAGCAGACACAAGGGGGAGGATGAAAAACTGTTTTTT. The chain links TRBV4-2 to TRBJ1-4; D perhaps matches TRBD1 (6 bases). The V gene lost 6 bases and the J gene lost 6 bases, with 14 bases spanning the gap. The CDR3 totals 14 residues. CDR1 and CDR2 from the germline V gene are LGHNA and YNFKEQ.

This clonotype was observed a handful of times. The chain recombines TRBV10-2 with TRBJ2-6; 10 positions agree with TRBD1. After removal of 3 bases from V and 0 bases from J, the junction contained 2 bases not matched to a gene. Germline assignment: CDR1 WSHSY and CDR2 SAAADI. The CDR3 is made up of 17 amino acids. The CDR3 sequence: CASSDWTGGSGANVLTF. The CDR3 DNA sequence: TGCGCCAGCAGTGATTGGACAGGGGGCTCTGGGGCCAACGTCCTGACTTTC.

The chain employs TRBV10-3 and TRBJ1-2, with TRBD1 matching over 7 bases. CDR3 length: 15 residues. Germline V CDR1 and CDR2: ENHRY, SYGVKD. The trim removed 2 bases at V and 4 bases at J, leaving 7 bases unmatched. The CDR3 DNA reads TGTGCCATCAGTGAGGAGGGGGCGTCATTCTATGGCTACACCTTC. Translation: CAISEEGASFYGYTF.

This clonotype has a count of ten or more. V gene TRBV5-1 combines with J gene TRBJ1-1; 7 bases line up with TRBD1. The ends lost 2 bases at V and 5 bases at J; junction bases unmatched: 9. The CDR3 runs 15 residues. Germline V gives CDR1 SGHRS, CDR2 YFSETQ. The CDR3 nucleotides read TGCGCCAGCAGCTTTTACAGGGGTAAGGGAACTGAAGCTTTCTTT. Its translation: CASSFYRGKGTEAFF. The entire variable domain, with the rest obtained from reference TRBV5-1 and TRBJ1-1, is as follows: KAGVTQTPRYLIKTRGQQVTLSCSPISGHRSVSWYQQTPGQGLQFLFEYFSETQRNKGNFPGRFSGRQFSNSRSEMNVSTLELGDSALYLCASSFYRGKGTEAFFGQGTRLTVV.

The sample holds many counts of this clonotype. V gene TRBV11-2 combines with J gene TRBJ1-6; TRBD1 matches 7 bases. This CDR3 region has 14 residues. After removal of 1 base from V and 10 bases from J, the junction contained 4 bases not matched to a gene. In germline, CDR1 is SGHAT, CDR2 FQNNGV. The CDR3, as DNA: TGTGCCAGCAGCTTAGGACAGGGAGGATCACCCCTCCACTTT. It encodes CASSLGQGGSPLHF.

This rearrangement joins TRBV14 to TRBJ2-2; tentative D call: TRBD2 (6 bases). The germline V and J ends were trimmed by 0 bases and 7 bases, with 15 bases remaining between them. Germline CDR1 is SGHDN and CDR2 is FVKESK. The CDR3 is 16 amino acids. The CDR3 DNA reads TGTGCCAGCAGCCAAGATTTAGCGGAAGCGGGCGGGGAGCTGTTTTTT. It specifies CASSQDLAEAGGELFF.